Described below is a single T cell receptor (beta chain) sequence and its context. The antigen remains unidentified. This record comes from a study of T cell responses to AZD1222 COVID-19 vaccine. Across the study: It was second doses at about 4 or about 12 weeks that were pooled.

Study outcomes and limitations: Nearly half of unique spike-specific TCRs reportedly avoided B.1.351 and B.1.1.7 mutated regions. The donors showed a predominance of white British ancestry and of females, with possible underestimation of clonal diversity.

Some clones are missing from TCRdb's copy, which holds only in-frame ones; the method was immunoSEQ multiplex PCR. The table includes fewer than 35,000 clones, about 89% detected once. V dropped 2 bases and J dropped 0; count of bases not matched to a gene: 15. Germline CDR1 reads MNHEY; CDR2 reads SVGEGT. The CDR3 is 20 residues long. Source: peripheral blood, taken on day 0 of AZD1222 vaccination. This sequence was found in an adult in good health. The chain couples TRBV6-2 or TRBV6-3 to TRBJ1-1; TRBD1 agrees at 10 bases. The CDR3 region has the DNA TGTGCCAGCAGTTACCGGGGACAGGGGTCGGATAAGGGAATGAACACTGAAGCTTTCTTT. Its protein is CASSYRGQGSDKGMNTEAFF.